This TCR beta chain was profiled in a study of T cell changes during pregnancy in multiple sclerosis. V shed 7 bases and J shed 1 base, with 16 bases lying between them. CDR3 size: 16 residues. Per germline, CDR1 SEHNR and CDR2 FQNEAQ (reference sequence). Measured with immunoSEQ multiplex PCR; TCRdb has only the in-frame clones, and not every one. The profile shows some 70,000 clones, 85% to 95% of them singletons. This sequence joins TRBV7-9 and TRBJ1-4; D gene uncertain. The clonotype originates from a female donor in good health, enrolled as a control in a pregnancy study. Sequencing was performed on peripheral blood, taken in the second trimester of pregnancy. As DNA, the CDR3 is TGTGCCAGCACCAACTTAGGCGCAGGAACTAATGAAAAACTGTTTTTT. Protein sequence: CASTNLGAGTNEKLFF.